A selection of T cell receptor beta chains follows, all from one sample in a study of blood T cell repertoires in COVID-19. This table comes from immunoSEQ multiplex PCR, and its TCRdb copy is limited to in-frame clones, with some not included. The sample carries approximately 290,000 clones, approximately 90% recorded once. Material for sequencing was PBMCs or T cells enriched from blood (not recorded which). Every receptor here comes from a woman aged 25 to 39 who had recovered from COVID-19. The CDR3 runs from the conserved cysteine through the conserved F or W. The D gene is left open where the match is weak. Some rows mark clone size as missing; the rest say once, few, many or name a class of expanded clone.

TRBV5-1	TRBJ1-2	TRBD1	NA	TGCGCCAGCAGCCCCACGGACAGGGCCGACTATGGCTACACCTTC	CASSPTDRADYGYTF
TRBV6-2/TRBV6-3	TRBJ2-2	TRBD1	NA	TGTGCCAGCAGTTGGGACAGGGCGACCGGGGAGCTGTTTTTT	CASSWDRATGELFF
TRBV11-1	TRBJ1-1	NA	NA	TGTGCCAGCAGCTTTGCTGGGACCGGGGGCACTGAAGCTTTCTTT	CASSFAGTGGTEAFF
TRBV7-6	TRBJ2-1	NA	once	TGTGCCAGCAGCTCCAGGGGTGATGAGCAGTTCTTC	CASSSRGDEQFF
TRBV18	TRBJ1-4	NA	NA	TGTGCCAGCTCCCTCAAGACAGAAAAACTGTTTTTT	CASSLKTEKLFF
TRBV7-2	TRBJ2-1	NA	NA	TGTGCCAGCAGCTCTTCCCAGGGGCACTACAATGAGCAGTTCTTC	CASSSSQGHYNEQFF
TRBV29-1	TRBJ2-3	TRBD2	NA	TGCAGCTCTCAAGCGGGAGAAGCGCAGTATTTT	CSSQAGEAQYF
TRBV11-1	TRBJ2-2	NA	NA	TGTGCCAGCAGCTTAGGACAGGCCGGGGAGCTGTTTTTT	CASSLGQAGELFF
TRBV28	TRBJ2-3	NA	NA	TGTGCCAGCAGTTTAGGTAGAGGGGGGGCTTACACAGATACGCAGTATTTT	CASSLGRGGAYTDTQYF
TRBV6-4	TRBJ2-2	NA	NA	TGTGCCAGCAGTGTACATAACACCGGGGAGCTGTTTTTT	CASSVHNTGELFF
TRBV19	TRBJ2-2	TRBD1	NA	TGTGCCAGTAGCCAACTGACAGGGGGCCCCGGGGAGCTGTTTTTT	CASSQLTGGPGELFF